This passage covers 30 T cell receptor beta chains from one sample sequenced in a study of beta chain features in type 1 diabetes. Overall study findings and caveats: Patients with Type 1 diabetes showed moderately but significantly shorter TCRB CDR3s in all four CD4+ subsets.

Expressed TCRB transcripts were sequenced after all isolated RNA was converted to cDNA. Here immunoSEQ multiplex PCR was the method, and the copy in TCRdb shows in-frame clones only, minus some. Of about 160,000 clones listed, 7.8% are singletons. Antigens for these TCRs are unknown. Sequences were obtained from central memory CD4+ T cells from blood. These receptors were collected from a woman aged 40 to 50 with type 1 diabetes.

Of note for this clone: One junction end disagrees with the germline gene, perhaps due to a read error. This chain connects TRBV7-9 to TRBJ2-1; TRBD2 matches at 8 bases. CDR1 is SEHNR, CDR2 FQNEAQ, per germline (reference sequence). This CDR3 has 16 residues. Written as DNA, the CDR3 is TGCGCCAGCAGCCAGGGCCTAGCGGGTCGATACGATGAGCAGTTCTTC. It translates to CASSQGLAGRYDEQFF.

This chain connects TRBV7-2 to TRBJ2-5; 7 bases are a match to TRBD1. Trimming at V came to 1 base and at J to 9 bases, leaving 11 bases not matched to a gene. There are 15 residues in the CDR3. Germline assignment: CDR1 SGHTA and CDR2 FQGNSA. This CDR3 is CASSLEWGQSKAQYF. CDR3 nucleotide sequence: TGTGCCAGCAGCTTAGAGTGGGGACAGTCCAAGGCCCAGTACTTC.

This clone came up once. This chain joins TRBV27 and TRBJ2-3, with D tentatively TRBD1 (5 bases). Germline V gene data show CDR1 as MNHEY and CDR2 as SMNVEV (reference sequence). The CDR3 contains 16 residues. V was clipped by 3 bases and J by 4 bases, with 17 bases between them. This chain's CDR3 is CASSFSNAKGADTQYF. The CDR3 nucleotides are TGTGCCAGCAGTTTCTCGAACGCTAAAGGGGCAGATACGCAGTATTTT.

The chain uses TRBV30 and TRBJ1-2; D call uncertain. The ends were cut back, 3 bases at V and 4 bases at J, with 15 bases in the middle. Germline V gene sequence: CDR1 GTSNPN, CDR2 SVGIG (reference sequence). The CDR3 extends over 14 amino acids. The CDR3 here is CAWRGRGSSYGYTF. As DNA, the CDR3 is TGTGCCTGGAGAGGAAGAGGCAGCTCCTATGGCTACACCTTC.

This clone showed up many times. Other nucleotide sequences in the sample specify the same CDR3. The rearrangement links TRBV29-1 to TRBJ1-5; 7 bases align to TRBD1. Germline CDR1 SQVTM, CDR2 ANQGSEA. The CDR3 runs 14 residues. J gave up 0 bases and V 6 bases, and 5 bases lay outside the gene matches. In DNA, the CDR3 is TGCAGCGTCGGGGACAGCCTTAGCAATCAGCCCCAGCATTTT. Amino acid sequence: CSVGDSLSNQPQHF.

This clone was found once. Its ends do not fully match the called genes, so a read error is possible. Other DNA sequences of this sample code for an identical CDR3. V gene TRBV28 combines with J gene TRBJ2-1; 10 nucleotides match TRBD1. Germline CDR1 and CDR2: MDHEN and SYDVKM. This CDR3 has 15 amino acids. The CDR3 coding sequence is TGTGCCAGCAGTTTTTTAGGGACAGGGGTCAATGAGCAATTCTTC. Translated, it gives CASSFLGTGVNEQFF.

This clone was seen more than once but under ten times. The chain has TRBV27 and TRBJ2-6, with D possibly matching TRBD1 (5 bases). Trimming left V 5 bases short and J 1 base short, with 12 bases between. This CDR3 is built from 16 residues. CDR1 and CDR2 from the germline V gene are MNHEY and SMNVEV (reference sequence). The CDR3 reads CASSRQSQSGANVLTF. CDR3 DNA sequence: TGTGCCAGCAGTCGACAGTCTCAATCTGGGGCCAACGTCCTGACTTTC.

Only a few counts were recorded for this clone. Here the CDR3 DNA reads TGTGCCAGCAGCTCCGGGACTTCCATGGGAAATGAGCAGTTCTTC. It yields the protein CASSSGTSMGNEQFF. The chain couples TRBV7-3 to TRBJ2-1; D perhaps matches TRBD2 (6 bases). Germline loops: CDR1 SGHTA, CDR2 FQGTGA. This CDR3 contains 15 residues. With 4 bases removed from V and 7 bases from J, the gap between germline ends came to 17 bases.

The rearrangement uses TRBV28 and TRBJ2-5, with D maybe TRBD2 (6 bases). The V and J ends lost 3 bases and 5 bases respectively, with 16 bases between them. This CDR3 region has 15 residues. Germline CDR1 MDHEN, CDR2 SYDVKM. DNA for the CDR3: TGTGCCAGCAGTTTGGGCGGCTCCGGAGGGGAGACCCAGTACTTC. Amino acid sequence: CASSLGGSGGETQYF.

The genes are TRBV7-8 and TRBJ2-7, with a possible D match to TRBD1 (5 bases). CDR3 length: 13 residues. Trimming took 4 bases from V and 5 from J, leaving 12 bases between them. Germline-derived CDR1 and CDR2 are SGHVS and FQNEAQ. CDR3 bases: TGTGCCAGCAGCTCCAGAACCAGGGACGAGCAGTACTTC. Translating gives CASSSRTRDEQYF.

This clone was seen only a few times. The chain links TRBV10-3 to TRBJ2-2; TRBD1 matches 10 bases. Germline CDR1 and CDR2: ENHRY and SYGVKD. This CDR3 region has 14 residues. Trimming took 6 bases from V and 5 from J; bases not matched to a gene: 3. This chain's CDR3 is CAIRRQGATGELFF. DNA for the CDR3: TGTGCCATCAGGAGACAGGGGGCAACCGGGGAGCTGTTTTTT.

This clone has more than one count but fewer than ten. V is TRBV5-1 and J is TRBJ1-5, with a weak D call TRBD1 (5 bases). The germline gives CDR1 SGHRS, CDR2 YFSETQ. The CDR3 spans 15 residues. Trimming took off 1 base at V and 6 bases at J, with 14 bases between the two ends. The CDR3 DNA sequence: TGCGCCAGCAGCTTGTCGGGGGGGGGAGGTCAGCCCCAGCATTTT. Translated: CASSLSGGGGQPQHF.

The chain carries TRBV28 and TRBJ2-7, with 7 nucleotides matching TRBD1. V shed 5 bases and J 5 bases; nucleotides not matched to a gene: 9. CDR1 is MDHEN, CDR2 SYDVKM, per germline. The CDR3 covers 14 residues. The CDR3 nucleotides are TGTGCCAGCAGTCAGACCGGGACAGCAAACGAGCAGTACTTC. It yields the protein CASSQTGTANEQYF.

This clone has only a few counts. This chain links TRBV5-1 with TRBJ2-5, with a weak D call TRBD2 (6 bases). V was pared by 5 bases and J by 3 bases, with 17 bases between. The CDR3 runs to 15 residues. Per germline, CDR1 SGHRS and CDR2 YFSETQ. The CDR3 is CASSSGWRGKETQYF. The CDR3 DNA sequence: TGCGCCAGCAGTTCGGGTTGGCGGGGAAAAGAGACCCAGTACTTC.

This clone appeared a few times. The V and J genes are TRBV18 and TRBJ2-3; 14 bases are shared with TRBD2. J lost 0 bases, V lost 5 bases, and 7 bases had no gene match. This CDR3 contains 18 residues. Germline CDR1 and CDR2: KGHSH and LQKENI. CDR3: CASSSFGTSGSSTDTQYF. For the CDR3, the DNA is TGTGCCAGCTCATCATTCGGGACTAGCGGGAGTAGCACAGATACGCAGTATTTT.

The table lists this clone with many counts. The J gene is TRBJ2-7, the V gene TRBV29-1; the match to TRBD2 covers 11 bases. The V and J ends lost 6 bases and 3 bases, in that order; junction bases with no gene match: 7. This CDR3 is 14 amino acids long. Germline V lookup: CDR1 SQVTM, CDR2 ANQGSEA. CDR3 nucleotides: TGCAGCGTCGCCCGCGGGACTAGCGGCTACGAGCAGTACTTC. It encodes CSVARGTSGYEQYF.

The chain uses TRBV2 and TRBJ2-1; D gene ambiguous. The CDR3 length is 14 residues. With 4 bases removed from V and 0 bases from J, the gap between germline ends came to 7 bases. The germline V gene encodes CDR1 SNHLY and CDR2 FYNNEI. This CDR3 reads CASSVAFSYNEQFF. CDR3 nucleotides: TGTGCCAGCAGTGTCGCGTTCTCCTACAATGAGCAGTTCTTC.

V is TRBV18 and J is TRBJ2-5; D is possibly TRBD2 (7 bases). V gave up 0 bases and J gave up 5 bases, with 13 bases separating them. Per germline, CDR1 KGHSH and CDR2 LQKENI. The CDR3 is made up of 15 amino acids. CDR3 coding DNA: TGTGCCAGCTCACCACCGGCGGGGGCCGAGGAGACCCAGTACTTC. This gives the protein CASSPPAGAEETQYF.

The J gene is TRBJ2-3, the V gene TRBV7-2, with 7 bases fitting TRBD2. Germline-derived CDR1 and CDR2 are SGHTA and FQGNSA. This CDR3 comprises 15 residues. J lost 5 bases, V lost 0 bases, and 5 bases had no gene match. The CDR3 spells CASSLALSGRDTQYF. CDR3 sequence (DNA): TGTGCCAGCAGCTTAGCCCTTAGCGGGCGAGATACGCAGTATTTT. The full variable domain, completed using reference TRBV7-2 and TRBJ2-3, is GAGVSQSPSNKVTEKGKDVELRCDPISGHTALYWYRQSLGQGLEFLIYFQGNSAPDKSGLPSDRFSAERTGGSVSTLTIQRTQQEDSAVYLCASSLALSGRDTQYFGPGTRLTVL.

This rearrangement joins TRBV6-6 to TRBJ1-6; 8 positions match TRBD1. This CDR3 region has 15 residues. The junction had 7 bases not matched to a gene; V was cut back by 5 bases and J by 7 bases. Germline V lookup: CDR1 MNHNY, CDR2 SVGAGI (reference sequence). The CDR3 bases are TGTGCCAGCAGTCCGACAGGGGACGGGAATTCACCCCTCCACTTT. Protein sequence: CASSPTGDGNSPLHF.

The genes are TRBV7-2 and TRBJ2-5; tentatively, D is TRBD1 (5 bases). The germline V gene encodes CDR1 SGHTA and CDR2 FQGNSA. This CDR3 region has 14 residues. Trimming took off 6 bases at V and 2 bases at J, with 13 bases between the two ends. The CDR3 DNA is TGTGCCAGCAGTTACCAGGGTGGGCAAGAGACCCAGTACTTC. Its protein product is CASSYQGGQETQYF. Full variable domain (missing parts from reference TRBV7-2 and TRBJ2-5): GAGVSQSPSNKVTEKGKDVELRCDPISGHTALYWYRQSLGQGLEFLIYFQGNSAPDKSGLPSDRFSAERTGGSVSTLTIQRTQQEDSAVYLCASSYQGGQETQYFGPGTRLLVL.

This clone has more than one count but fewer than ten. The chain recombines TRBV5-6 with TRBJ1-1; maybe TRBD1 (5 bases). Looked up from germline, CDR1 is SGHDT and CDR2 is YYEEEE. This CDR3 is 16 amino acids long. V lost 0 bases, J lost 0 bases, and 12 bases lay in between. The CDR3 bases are TGTGCCAGCAGCTTGGGACAGTTGTATATGAACACTGAAGCTTTCTTT. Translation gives CASSLGQLYMNTEAFF.

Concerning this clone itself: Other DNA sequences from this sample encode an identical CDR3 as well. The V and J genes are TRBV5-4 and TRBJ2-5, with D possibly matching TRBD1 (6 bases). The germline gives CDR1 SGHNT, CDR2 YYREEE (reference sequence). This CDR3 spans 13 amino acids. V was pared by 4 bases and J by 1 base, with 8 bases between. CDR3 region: CASSRDTQETQYF. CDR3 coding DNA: TGTGCCAGCAGCCGGGACACCCAAGAGACCCAGTACTTC.

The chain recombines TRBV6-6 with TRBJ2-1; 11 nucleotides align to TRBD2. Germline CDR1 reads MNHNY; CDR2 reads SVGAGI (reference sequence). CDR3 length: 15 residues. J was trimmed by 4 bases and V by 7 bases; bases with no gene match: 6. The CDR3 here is CASTRGTSGYNEQFF. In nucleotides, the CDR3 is TGTGCCAGCACCCGAGGGACTAGCGGATACAATGAGCAGTTCTTC.

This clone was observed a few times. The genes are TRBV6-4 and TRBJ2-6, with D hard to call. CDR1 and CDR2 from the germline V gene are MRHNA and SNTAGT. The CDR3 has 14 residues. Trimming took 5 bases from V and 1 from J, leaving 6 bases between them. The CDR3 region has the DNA TGTGCCAGCAGTCGCGCTTCTGGGGCCAACGTCCTGACTTTC. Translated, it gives CASSRASGANVLTF.

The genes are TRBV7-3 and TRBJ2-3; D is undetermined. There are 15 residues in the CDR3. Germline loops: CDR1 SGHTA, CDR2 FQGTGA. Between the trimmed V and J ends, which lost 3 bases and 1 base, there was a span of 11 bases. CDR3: CASSLTPSRTDTQYF. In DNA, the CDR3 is TGTGCCAGCAGCTTGACTCCGAGTCGCACAGATACGCAGTATTTT.

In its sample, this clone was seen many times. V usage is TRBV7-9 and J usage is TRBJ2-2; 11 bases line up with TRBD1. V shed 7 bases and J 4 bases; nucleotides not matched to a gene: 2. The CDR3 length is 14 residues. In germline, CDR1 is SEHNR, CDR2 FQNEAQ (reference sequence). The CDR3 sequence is CASKGQGATGELFF. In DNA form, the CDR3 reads TGTGCCAGCAAAGGACAGGGGGCCACCGGGGAGCTGTTTTTT.

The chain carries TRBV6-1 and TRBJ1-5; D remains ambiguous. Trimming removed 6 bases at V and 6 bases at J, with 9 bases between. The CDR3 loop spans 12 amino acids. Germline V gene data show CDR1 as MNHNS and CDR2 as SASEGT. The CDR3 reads CASSDRSQPQHF. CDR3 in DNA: TGTGCCAGCAGCGACCGGAGTCAGCCCCAGCATTTT.

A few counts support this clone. The CDR3 DNA reads as TGTGCCAGCAGGGGGGGGCAGGACCGGGAGCAGTTCTTC. Its protein product is CASRGGQDREQFF. The J gene is TRBJ2-1, the V gene TRBV6-4, with a tentative D call TRBD2 (7 bases). Germline V gene sequence: CDR1 MRHNA, CDR2 SNTAGT. There are 13 residues in the CDR3. The V and J ends lost 6 bases and 10 bases respectively, with 16 bases between them.

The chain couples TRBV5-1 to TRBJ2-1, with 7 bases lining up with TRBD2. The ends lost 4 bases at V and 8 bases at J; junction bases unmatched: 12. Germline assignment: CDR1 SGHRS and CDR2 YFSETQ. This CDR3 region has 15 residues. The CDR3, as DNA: TGCGCCAGCAGCCAGACTAGCTCCACTATGTATGAGCAGTTCTTC. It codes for CASSQTSSTMYEQFF.